This TCR beta chain derives from a study of Graves' ophthalmopathy and Graves' hyperthyroidism. From germline, CDR1 is DFQATT and CDR2 SNEGSKA (reference sequence). The CDR3 is 17 residues long. Unmatched junction bases numbered 18, after V lost 0 bases and J lost 7 bases. Overall study findings and caveats: Most clonotypes expanded in thyroid above 0.001 frequency were present in blood too. Ophthalmopathy versus stable hyperthyroidism: 13-signature model gave 85% to 90% sensitivity, less than 82% specificity.

RNA transcripts served as template for amplifying TCR beta CDR3 sequences. Second-round multiplex PCR came after a first-round RT-PCR that employed HTBI primers. In TCRdb, the multiplex PCR reads were re-called with MiXCR into one record per CDR3 protein. Altogether about 1.1 million distinct CDR3 sequences are present, around a third being singletons, with the ten largest covering over 8.5%. This clonotype came up many times. Its antigen is unknown. Exclusion covered patients with other autoimmune diseases or uncontrolled infections (as well as pregnancy or lactation). This sequence originates from an adult man with Graves' hyperthyroidism. Source material: peripheral blood or thyroid tissue (not recorded which). This rearrangement joins TRBV20-1 to TRBJ2-7, with TRBD1 matching over 7 bases. This CDR3 is CSARDRDSGYPAWEQYF. The CDR3, as DNA: TGCAGTGCTAGAGACCGGGACAGTGGTTACCCCGCGTGGGAGCAGTACTTC.